The 19 T cell receptor beta chains reported below all come from one sample, sequenced in a study of regulatory T cells in long-lasting Graves disease. With iRepertoire HTBI primers and Arm-PCR of CDR3 regions, TCR beta libraries were built. In TCRdb, the multiplex PCR reads were re-called with MiXCR into one record per CDR3 protein. The sample lists 500,000 to 800,000 distinct CDR3 sequences; around 32% were seen once. Time point meaning: persistent/refractory GD, antithyroid drugs over 5 years with positive TRAb. Extracted PBMC RNA gave rise to the TCR library. Sequences were derived from peripheral blood mononuclear cells (PBMCs), sampled when the disease was refractory, from a patient treated with antithyroid drugs. Receptors originate from a female donor with Graves disease.

The rearrangement uses TRBV12-3 or TRBV12-4 and TRBJ2-2; 12 bases agree with TRBD2. V dropped 5 bases and J dropped 3; count of bases not matched to a gene: 13. The CDR3 contains 19 residues. CDR3 protein: CASSGPTSGSRSYTGELFF. Here the CDR3 DNA reads TGTGCCAGCAGTGGGCCGACTAGCGGGAGTAGATCGTACACCGGGGAGCTGTTTTTT.

The chain recombines TRBV7-7 with TRBJ2-3; D is unresolved. Deletions cut 5 bases from V and 5 bases from J, with 11 bases between. The CDR3 runs 13 residues. Germline V lookup: CDR1 SSHAT, CDR2 FNYEAQ (reference sequence). The CDR3 loop reads CASSPRRVDTQYF. The DNA for the CDR3 is TGTGCCAGCAGCCCCCGACGTGTAGATACGCAGTATTTT.

Only a few counts were recorded for this clonotype. The V and J genes are TRBV12-3 or TRBV12-4 and TRBJ2-5; 8 nucleotides align to TRBD2. V gave up 6 bases and J gave up 5 bases; unmatched junction bases: 11. The CDR3 spans 15 residues. Written as DNA, the CDR3 is TGTGCCAGCAGCCGCGGACTAGCAGAGGGGGAGACCCAGTACTTC. Translating it yields CASSRGLAEGETQYF.

This clonotype was found a few times. V and J are TRBV7-9 and TRBJ2-6; D possibly uses TRBD1 or TRBD2 (6 bases each). Trimming shortened V by 1 base and J by 9 bases, and 19 bases separated the two germline ends. Germline V CDR1 and CDR2: SEHNR, FQNEAQ (reference sequence). The CDR3 has 17 residues. In nucleotides, the CDR3 is TGTGCCAGCAGCTTAGTGGGGGGACACGTCGGTGGCAACGTCCTGACTTTC. Translation: CASSLVGGHVGGNVLTF.

V gene TRBV14 combines with J gene TRBJ1-2, with a possible D match to TRBD1 (5 bases). Trimming shortened V by 1 base and J by 3 bases, and 18 bases separated the two germline ends. The CDR3 covers 17 residues. Germline CDR1 SGHDN, CDR2 FVKESK. The CDR3 loop reads CASSQGPLRDRDYGYTF. In DNA, the CDR3 is TGTGCCAGCAGCCAAGGCCCCCTCAGGGACCGAGACTATGGCTACACCTTC.

This clonotype was found many times. The chain couples TRBV11-2 to TRBJ2-5; D uncertain. Trimming left V 2 bases short and J 4 bases short, with 14 bases between. Germline V CDR1 and CDR2: SGHAT, FQNNGV. The CDR3 totals 15 residues. CDR3 residues: CASSLFGSEPETQYF. The CDR3 DNA sequence: TGTGCCAGCAGCTTATTCGGGTCCGAGCCAGAGACCCAGTACTTC.

This clonotype was picked up a small number of times. The chain combines TRBV6-5 with TRBJ1-2, with TRBD1 matching 11 bases. V lost 1 base to trimming and J lost 5 bases; unmatched junction nucleotides: 3. The CDR3 is 15 amino acids. The germline gives CDR1 MNHEY, CDR2 SVGAGI. The CDR3 loop is CASSYWGQGEYGYTF. The CDR3 DNA sequence: TGTGCCAGCAGTTACTGGGGACAGGGGGAATATGGCTACACCTTC.

This rearrangement joins TRBV11-2 to TRBJ2-7; D is uncertain. Germline V lookup: CDR1 SGHAT, CDR2 FQNNGV. Trimming removed 3 bases from V and 3 bases from J, with 9 bases in between. The length of the CDR3 is 13 residues. CDR3 protein: CASSFSRYYEQYF. CDR3 nucleotide sequence: TGTGCCAGCAGCTTCTCCCGATACTACGAGCAGTACTTC. Together with reference TRBV11-2 and TRBJ2-7, the CDR3 gives the full variable domain: EAGVAQSPRYKIIEKRQSVAFWCNPISGHATLYWYQQILGQGPKLLIQFQNNGVVDDSQLPKDRFSAERLKGVDSTLKIQPAKLEDSAVYLCASSFSRYYEQYFGPGTRLTVT.

This clonotype was seen at least ten times. The chain carries TRBV12-3 or TRBV12-4 and TRBJ1-1; D remains ambiguous. V lost 1 base and J 1 base, leaving 7 bases between the germline ends. There are 14 residues in the CDR3. CDR3 nucleotide sequence: TGTGCCAGCAGTTTAGAAAGATGGAACACTGAAGCTTTCTTT. Its protein product is CASSLERWNTEAFF.

This clonotype was seen a single time. Since no conserved phenylalanine or tryptophan closes the CDR3, a read error is the likely cause. J is TRBJ1-2 and V is TRBV30; no firm D call. Germline V gene lookup returns CDR1 GTSNPN and CDR2 SVGIG (reference sequence). V gave up 3 bases and J gave up 2 bases, with 13 bases separating them. The CDR3 is made up of 14 amino acids. The CDR3: CAWRSGRDNYGYTS. As DNA, the CDR3 is TGTGCCTGGAGATCGGGCAGAGACAACTATGGCTACACCTCC.

This sequence joins TRBV6-5 and TRBJ2-2, with D possibly matching TRBD2 (6 bases). CDR3 size: 17 residues. The V and J ends lost 2 bases and 7 bases respectively, with 20 bases between them. Germline CDR1 is MNHEY and CDR2 is SVGAGI. The CDR3 is CASSYPEGLQRGGELFF. CDR3 nucleotides: TGTGCCAGCAGTTACCCCGAGGGACTCCAAAGGGGCGGGGAGCTGTTTTTT.

The chain joins TRBV29-1 to TRBJ1-2, with TRBD1 as a possible D gene (6 bases). V lost 5 bases and J 8 bases, leaving 15 bases between the germline ends. The germline gives CDR1 SQVTM, CDR2 ANQGSEA. This CDR3 contains 12 residues. DNA for the CDR3: TGCAGCGTTTCGGCAGGGGTCGGCGGCTACACCTTC. Translation: CSVSAGVGGYTF.

This clonotype was seen a handful of times. The chain has TRBV29-1 and TRBJ1-2, with D uncertain. The CDR3 consists of 10 residues. CDR1 is SQVTM, CDR2 ANQGSEA, per germline. V lost 7 bases and J lost 5, with 8 bases in between. DNA for the CDR3: TGCAGCGCCGGAGAGTATGGCTACACCTTC. Its protein product is CSAGEYGYTF.

At least ten counts were recorded for this clonotype. DNA of the CDR3: TGTGCCAGCAGTTTTATGTCCGGACAGGGGGGCATGAACACTGAAGCTTTCTTT. It translates to CASSFMSGQGGMNTEAFF. The rearrangement links TRBV27 to TRBJ1-1, with 10 bases lining up with TRBD1. Germline trimming cut 3 bases from V and 0 bases from J; bases unmatched to any gene: 10. The germline CDR1 and CDR2 sequences are MNHEY and SMNVEV (reference sequence). The CDR3 sequence is 18 residues long.

This clonotype occurred a few times. The V gene is TRBV12-3 or TRBV12-4, the J gene TRBJ1-1; D not certain. V lost 3 bases, J lost 2 bases, and 13 bases lay in between. The CDR3 is 15 residues long. The CDR3 DNA is TGTGCCAGCAGTTTGGGCAGAATTATAAACACTGAAGCTTTCTTT. Its translation is CASSLGRIINTEAFF.

This CDR3 reads CASNRDRNEKLFF. Written as DNA, the CDR3 is TGTGCCAGCAACAGGGACCGGAATGAAAAACTGTTTTTT. V and J are TRBV7-9 and TRBJ1-4; perhaps TRBD1 as D (6 bases). Germline V CDR1 and CDR2: SEHNR, FQNEAQ (reference sequence). The CDR3 contains 13 residues. V was clipped by 7 bases and J by 5 bases, with 11 bases between them.

A few counts support this clonotype. This chain uses TRBV5-1 with TRBJ2-4; D is perhaps TRBD1 (5 bases). Trimming shortened V by 0 bases and J by 1 base, and 17 bases separated the two germline ends. The germline gives CDR1 SGHRS, CDR2 YFSETQ. The CDR3 covers 18 residues. CDR3 protein: CASSLEPRRAVAKNIQYF. CDR3 bases: TGCGCCAGCAGCTTGGAGCCTCGCAGGGCTGTTGCCAAAAACATTCAGTACTTC. Filled out from reference TRBV5-1 and TRBJ2-4, the complete variable domain reads KAGVTQTPRYLIKTRGQQVTLSCSPISGHRSVSWYQQTPGQGLQFLFEYFSETQRNKGNFPGRFSGRQFSNSRSEMNVSTLELGDSALYLCASSLEPRRAVAKNIQYFGAGTRLSVL.

To note about this clonotype: A read error may produce the germline difference seen at one junction end. V usage is TRBV12-3 or TRBV12-4 and J usage is TRBJ1-2; D gene ambiguous. The CDR3 is 11 amino acids. The CDR3 DNA is TGTGCCAGCAGTCGGACTGACCGTCACGACTTC. This translates into CASSRTDRHDF.

This chain uses TRBV10-3 with TRBJ1-1, with 8 bases lining up with TRBD1. The length of the CDR3 is 14 residues. Trimming took 3 bases from V and 4 from J; bases not matched to a gene: 4. Per the germline V gene, CDR1 is ENHRY and CDR2 is SYGVKD. The CDR3 sequence is CAISDPQGGTEAFF. The CDR3 DNA reads TGTGCCATCAGTGACCCACAGGGGGGCACTGAAGCTTTCTTT.